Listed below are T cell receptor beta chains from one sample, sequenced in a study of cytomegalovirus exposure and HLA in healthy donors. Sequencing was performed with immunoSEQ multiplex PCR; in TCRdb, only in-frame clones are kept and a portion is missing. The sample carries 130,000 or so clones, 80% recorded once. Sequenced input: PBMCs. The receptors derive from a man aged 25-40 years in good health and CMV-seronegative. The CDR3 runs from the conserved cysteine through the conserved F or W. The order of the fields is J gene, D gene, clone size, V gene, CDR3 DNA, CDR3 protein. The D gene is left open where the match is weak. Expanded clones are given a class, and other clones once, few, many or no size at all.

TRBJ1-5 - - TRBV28 TGTGCCACCATCGTCAGGGGCAATCAGCCCCAGCATTTT CATIVRGNQPQHF
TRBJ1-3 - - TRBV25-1 TGTGCCAGCAGTGGCCCACAGGAAAGCTCTGGAAACACCATATATTTT CASSGPQESSGNTIYF
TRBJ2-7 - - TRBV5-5 TGTGCCAGCGAGCCCCCGATTTGGGACTCAGTCTACGAGCAGTACTTC CASEPPIWDSVYEQYF
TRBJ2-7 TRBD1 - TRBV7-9 TGTGCCAGCAGCTTAGGACAGGGCGCTGACGAGCAGTACTTC CASSLGQGADEQYF
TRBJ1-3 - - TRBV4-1 TGCGCCAGCAGCCAGACAGTCTCTCTCTCTGGAAACACCATATATTTT CASSQTVSLSGNTIYF
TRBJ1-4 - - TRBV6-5 TGTGCCAGCAAAAGAAGAGAACCAACTAATGAAAAACTGTTTTTT CASKRREPTNEKLFF
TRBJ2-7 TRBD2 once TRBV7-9 TGTGCCAGCAGCTTAGGGGCAGGCGGGAGGGGAGGCGAGCAGTACTTC CASSLGAGGRGGEQYF
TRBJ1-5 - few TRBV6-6 TGTGCCAGCAGTTCGGGGGACTATCAGCCCCAGCATTTT CASSSGDYQPQHF
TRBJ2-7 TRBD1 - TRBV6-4 TGTGCCAGCAGTGACTCCTGGACAGGGCTCTACGAGCAGTACTTC CASSDSWTGLYEQYF
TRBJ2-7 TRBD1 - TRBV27 TGTGCCAGCAGGGGGCGAGGGACAGGGGTCTCCTACGAGCAGTACTTC CASRGRGTGVSYEQYF
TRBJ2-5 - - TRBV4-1 TGCGCCAGCAGCCCCTTCATCGGGACCCAGTACTTC CASSPFIGTQYF
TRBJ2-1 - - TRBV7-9 TGTGCCAGCCGGACCCCTGGACTGGGGAATAATGAGCAGTTCTTC CASRTPGLGNNEQFF
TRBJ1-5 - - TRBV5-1 TGCGCCAGCAGCTTTTCGTTGGGAGGTCAGCCCCAGCATTTT CASSFSLGGQPQHF
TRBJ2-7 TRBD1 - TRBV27 TGTGCCAGCAGCCAGACAGGGCTACTTCGGTCCTACGAGCAGTACTTC CASSQTGLLRSYEQYF
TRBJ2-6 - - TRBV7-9 TGTGCCAGCAGCTTGAGCTCTGGGGCCAACGTCCTGACTTTC CASSLSSGANVLTF
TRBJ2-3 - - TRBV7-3 TGTGCCAGCAGCCTCAGACTAGGCACAGATACGCAGTATTTT CASSLRLGTDTQYF
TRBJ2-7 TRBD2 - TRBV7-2 TGTGCCAGCAGCTTAGGGCTAGCGGGGGACGAGCAGTACTTC CASSLGLAGDEQYF
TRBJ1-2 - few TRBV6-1 TGTGCCAGCAGTGAAGTCCTATATGGCTACACCTTC CASSEVLYGYTF
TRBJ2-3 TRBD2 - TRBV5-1 TGCGCCAGCAGCATGGGGACTAGCGGGAGCAGGGCAGATACGCAGTATTTT CASSMGTSGSRADTQYF
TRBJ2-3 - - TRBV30 TGTGCCTGGAACCGCGGTAGCACAGATACGCAGTATTTT CAWNRGSTDTQYF
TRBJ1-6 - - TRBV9 TGTGCCAGCGGTCAGCAGGGAGGGAGTAATTCACCCCTCCACTTT CASGQQGGSNSPLHF
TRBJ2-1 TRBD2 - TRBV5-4 TGTGCCAGCAGCTTAGCGGGAGGGAGGGACAATGAGCAGTTCTTC CASSLAGGRDNEQFF
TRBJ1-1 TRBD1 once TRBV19 TGTGCCAGTAGTCCTACTTCGACAGGGAGGACTGAAGCTTTCTTT CASSPTSTGRTEAFF
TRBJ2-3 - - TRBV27 TGTGCCAGCAGTCCGACCCAAGGGGGAGATACGCAGTATTTT CASSPTQGGDTQYF
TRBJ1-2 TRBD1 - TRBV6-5 TGTGCCAGCAGTCCCAGGACAGGGGGCTATGGCTACACCTTC CASSPRTGGYGYTF
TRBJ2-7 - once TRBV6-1 TGTGCCAGCACCCCGGGATCGTTCTACGAGCAGTACTTC CASTPGSFYEQYF
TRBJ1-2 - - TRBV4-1 TGCGCCAGCAGCCAACAGACAGGAGCTAACTATGGCTACACCTTC CASSQQTGANYGYTF
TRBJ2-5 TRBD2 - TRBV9 TGTGCCAGCAGCCTGGGGGCGGGAGGGAACCAAGAGACCCAGTACTTC CASSLGAGGNQETQYF
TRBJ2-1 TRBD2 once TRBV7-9 TGTGCCAGCAGCCCAGGACTAGCGGTCTCCTACAATGAGCAGTTCTTC CASSPGLAVSYNEQFF
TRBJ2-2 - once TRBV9 TGTGCCAGCAGCGCCGGGACATCACCCGGGGAGCTGTTTTTT CASSAGTSPGELFF
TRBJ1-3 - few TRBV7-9 TGTGCCAGCAGGGCTGATGTGGTAGGAAACACCATATATTTT CASRADVVGNTIYF
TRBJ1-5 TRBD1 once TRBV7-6 TGTGCCAGCAGCAAGGGACAGGGAAACAATCAGCCCCAGCATTTT CASSKGQGNNQPQHF
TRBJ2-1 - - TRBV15 TGTGCCACCAGCAGAGATCCGGGGTGGAATGAGCAGTTCTTC CATSRDPGWNEQFF
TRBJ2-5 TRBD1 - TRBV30 TGTGCCGGACAGGGACTCTGGCCCCCAGAGACCCAGTACTTC CAGQGLWPPETQYF
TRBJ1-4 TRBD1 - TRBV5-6 TGTGCCAGCAGCTTGGCGGGGACAGTTACAACTAATGAAAAACTGTTTTTT CASSLAGTVTTNEKLFF
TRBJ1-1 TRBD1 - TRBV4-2 TGTGCCAGCAGCCTTGGGGCCGGGACAGGGGATGCGGAGGCTGAAGCTTTCTTT CASSLGAGTGDAEAEAFF
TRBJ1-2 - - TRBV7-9 TGTGCCAGCAGCTTAGCTGGGGGGGCCGGCTACACCTTC CASSLAGGAGYTF
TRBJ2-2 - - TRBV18 TGTGCCAGCTCACTAAGCGGGACAGGCCGTACCGGGGAGCTGTTTTTT CASSLSGTGRTGELFF
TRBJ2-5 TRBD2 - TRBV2 TGTGCCAGCAGTGAAATAGCGGGAGGCCAAGAGACCCAGTACTTC CASSEIAGGQETQYF
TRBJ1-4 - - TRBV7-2 TGTGCCAGCAGCTTTTATGCAACTAATGAAAAACTGTTTTTT CASSFYATNEKLFF